These 6 T cell receptor beta chains originate from one sample sequenced in a study of T cell responses to AZD1222 COVID-19 vaccine. Generated by immunoSEQ multiplex PCR, the TCRdb table keeps only in-frame clones and is missing some. The table has about 180,000 clones, 91% seen once. The material sequenced was peripheral blood, taken on day 0 of AZD1222 vaccination. Source of these receptors: an adult in good health.

The rearrangement links TRBV4-3 to TRBJ2-1; 7 bases align to TRBD2. The V gene end was trimmed by 4 bases and the J gene end by 12 bases; junction bases not matched to a gene: 9. The CDR3 consists of 13 residues. Germline V gene data show CDR1 as LGHNA and CDR2 as YSLEER. This chain's CDR3 is CASSRTQERGQFF. In DNA form, the CDR3 reads TGCGCCAGCAGCCGCACTCAGGAGCGGGGGCAGTTCTTC.

V usage is TRBV5-6 and J usage is TRBJ1-1; D remains unclear. Germline V gene sequence: CDR1 SGHDT, CDR2 YYEEEE. The CDR3 sequence is 14 residues long. Trimming removed 2 bases from V and 3 bases from J, with 11 bases in between. CDR3 bases: TGTGCCAGCAGCTTTAGGCAAAGGGACACTGAAGCTTTCTTT. Protein sequence: CASSFRQRDTEAFF.

The chain recombines TRBV4-1 with TRBJ1-1; D is possibly TRBD1 (6 bases). The CDR3 consists of 14 residues. The V gene lost 4 bases and the J gene lost 0 bases, with 9 bases spanning the gap. Germline V lookup: CDR1 MGHRA, CDR2 YSYEKL. CDR3 DNA: TGCGCCAGCAGCCCCAGGGGCCTGAACACTGAAGCTTTCTTT. Amino acid sequence: CASSPRGLNTEAFF.

This chain joins TRBV28 and TRBJ2-1; D might be TRBD2 (6 bases). Germline V gene lookup returns CDR1 MDHEN and CDR2 SYDVKM. This CDR3 is 17 amino acids long. V was pared by 6 bases and J by 0 bases, with 18 bases between. The CDR3 region has the DNA TGTGCCAGCAGCCTACCTCTAATCGGGGGCTCCTACAATGAGCAGTTCTTC. Amino acid sequence: CASSLPLIGGSYNEQFF.

This clone came up once. The chain uses TRBV14 and TRBJ1-2; possible D gene TRBD1, 6 bases. V gave up 4 bases and J gave up 3 bases, with 12 bases separating them. In germline, CDR1 is SGHDN, CDR2 FVKESK. This CDR3 contains 14 residues. As DNA, the CDR3 is TGTGCCAGCAGCCCACAGGGTGGGTACTATGGCTACACCTTC. This sequence encodes CASSPQGGYYGYTF. The whole variable domain, filled in from reference TRBV14 and TRBJ1-2, reads EAGVTQFPSHSVIEKGQTVTLRCDPISGHDNLYWYRRVMGKEIKFLLHFVKESKQDESGMPNNRFLAERTGGTYSTLKVQPAELEDSGVYFCASSPQGGYYGYTFGSGTRLTVV.

The chain uses TRBV25-1 and TRBJ2-3; TRBD1 aligns across 7 bases. Losses at the gene ends were 6 bases for V and 8 bases for J; bases not matched to a gene: 5. Per the germline V gene, CDR1 is MGHDK and CDR2 is SYGVNS. This CDR3 spans 12 amino acids. CDR3 amino acids: CASSQGVGTQYF. CDR3 in DNA: TGTGCCAGCAGCCAGGGGGTCGGTACGCAGTATTTT.